Detailed here is one T cell receptor (beta chain). Germline loops: CDR1 MDHEN, CDR2 SYDVKM. Trimming took 11 bases from V and 0 from J, leaving 19 bases between them. CDR3 length equals 15 residues. The sample belongs to a study of technical replicates of blood from a few donors. Here immunoSEQ multiplex PCR was the method, and the copy in TCRdb shows in-frame clones only, minus some. The sample gives about 76,000 clones, around 97% of which show up once; roughly 0.21% is in the top ten. The sequence derives from a human donor in good health. This chain joins TRBV28 and TRBJ1-2; D is unresolved. Sequences were obtained from T cells isolated from PBMCs. CDR3 DNA: TGTGCCGTACTGGGAGCAGCCGCCTCTAACTATGGCTACACCTTC. Its translation is CAVLGAAASNYGYTF.